The present T cell receptor (beta chain) was sequenced within a study of cytomegalovirus exposure and HLA in healthy donors. Study in general: In a later analysis, it was reported that the approximately 120 validation repertoires had been produced on the same platform as the roughly 700 repertoires belonging to the first cohort.

Generated by immunoSEQ multiplex PCR, the TCRdb table keeps only in-frame clones and is missing some. The sample includes 110,000 to 150,000 clones, roughly nine tenths seen only once; the top ten take roughly 3%. The germline CDR1 and CDR2 sequences are SNHLY and FYNNEI. V was shortened by 2 bases and J by 0 bases, with 14 bases between the two germline ends. The length of the CDR3 is 16 residues. This clonotype was obtained from a man in his late teens or twenties in good health and CMV-seronegative. The sample consisted of PBMCs. The rearrangement joins TRBV2 to TRBJ2-7; no clear D gene. The CDR3 loop reads CASSELAGFFSYEQYF. CDR3 DNA: TGTGCCAGCAGTGAACTCGCCGGGTTTTTCTCCTACGAGCAGTACTTC.